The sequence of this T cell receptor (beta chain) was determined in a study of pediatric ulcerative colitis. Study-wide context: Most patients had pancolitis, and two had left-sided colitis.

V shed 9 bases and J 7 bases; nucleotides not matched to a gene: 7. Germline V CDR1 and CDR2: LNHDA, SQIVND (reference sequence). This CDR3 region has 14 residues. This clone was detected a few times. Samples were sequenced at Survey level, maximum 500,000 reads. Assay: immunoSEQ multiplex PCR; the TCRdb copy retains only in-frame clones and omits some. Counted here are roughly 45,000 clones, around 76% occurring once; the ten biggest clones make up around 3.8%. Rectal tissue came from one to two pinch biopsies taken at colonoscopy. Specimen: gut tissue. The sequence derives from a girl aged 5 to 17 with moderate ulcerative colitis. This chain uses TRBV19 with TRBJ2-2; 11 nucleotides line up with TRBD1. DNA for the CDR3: TGTGCCAGCCTCAGGACAGGGGGCGGCGGGGAGCTGTTTTTT. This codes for CASLRTGGGGELFF.